This T cell receptor beta chain was sequenced in a study of blood T cell repertoires in COVID-19. In the source study's methods: Amplified reference gene primers provided the basis for estimating nucleated cell counts. Sequencing was performed with immunoSEQ multiplex PCR; in TCRdb, only in-frame clones are kept and a portion is missing. The V and J calls and the clone size are those of that table, but D and trimming were determined from the DNA. The data contain 230,000 or so clones, over 80% of them singletons. There are 15 residues in the CDR3. CDR1 SEHNR and CDR2 FQNEAQ come from the germline V gene (reference sequence). With V trimmed by 5 bases and J by 4 bases, 9 bases remained unmatched.

Sequenced sample: peripheral blood. The gene calls are TRBV7-9 and TRBJ2-7; TRBD1 matches at 9 bases. The receptor was derived from a human donor in a cohort sampled during active COVID-19. CDR3 protein: CASSPARDREYEQYF. In nucleotides, the CDR3 is TGTGCCAGCAGCCCAGCCCGGGACAGGGAATACGAGCAGTACTTC.